What follows are 10 T cell receptor beta chains derived from one specimen sequenced in a study of T cell changes during pregnancy in multiple sclerosis. Some clones are missing from TCRdb's copy, which holds only in-frame ones; the method was immunoSEQ multiplex PCR. The sample holds tens of thousands of clones, 94% seen once. The input for sequencing was CD8+ T cells from peripheral blood mononuclear cells, taken before pregnancy. Receptor source: a female donor with multiple sclerosis, enrolled in a pregnancy study.

The chain is built from TRBV5-1 and TRBJ2-5; 11 bases are shared with TRBD2. V lost 0 bases and J lost 5; bases outside the gene matches: 3. Germline CDR1 reads SGHRS; CDR2 reads YFSETQ. This CDR3 spans 15 amino acids. The CDR3 DNA reads as TGCGCCAGCAGCTTGGAGGCTAGCGGGAGGGAGACCCAGTACTTC. Translating gives CASSLEASGRETQYF.

The V gene is TRBV5-4, the J gene TRBJ2-1, with a tentative D call TRBD1 (5 bases). V was shortened by 4 bases and J by 9 bases, with 8 bases between the two germline ends. The germline CDR1 and CDR2 sequences are SGHNT and YYREEE (reference sequence). The CDR3 has 11 residues. The DNA of the CDR3 is TGTGCCAGCAGCGACAGAGGTGAGCAGTTCTTC. It is translated as CASSDRGEQFF. The whole variable domain, filled in from reference TRBV5-4 and TRBJ2-1, reads ETGVTQSPTHLIKTRGQQVTLRCSSQSGHNTVSWYQQALGQGPQFIFQYYREEENGRGNFPPRFSGLQFPNYSSELNVNALELDDSALYLCASSDRGEQFFGPGTRLTVL.

The gene calls are TRBV7-9 and TRBJ1-5, with D possibly matching TRBD1 (6 bases). Germline assignment: CDR1 SEHNR and CDR2 FQNEAQ (reference sequence). The V end was cut by 5 bases, the J end by 4 bases, with 12 bases between. The length of the CDR3 is 14 residues. This CDR3 is CASSLGTQNQPQHF. The CDR3 nucleotides read TGTGCCAGCAGCCTAGGGACACAGAATCAGCCCCAGCATTTT.

This clone is a singleton in its sample. This chain connects TRBV5-4 to TRBJ2-5; 10 bases are a match to TRBD1. Germline lookup yields CDR1 SGHNT and CDR2 YYREEE (reference sequence). CDR3 length: 14 residues. J lost 6 bases, V lost 4 bases, and 6 bases had no gene match. The CDR3 spells CASSARQGAQTQYF. CDR3 bases: TGTGCCAGCAGCGCCCGACAGGGGGCGCAGACCCAGTACTTC.

In this sample, this clone turned up once. The chain is built from TRBV27 and TRBJ2-3, with D possibly TRBD2 on 5 matching bases. Germline lookup yields CDR1 MNHEY and CDR2 SMNVEV (reference sequence). The CDR3 loop spans 15 amino acids. The V end lost 7 bases, the J end lost 5 bases, and 19 bases lay between the germline ends. CDR3 sequence: CASTYSGGPGDTQYF. For the CDR3, the DNA is TGTGCCAGCACCTATTCAGGAGGCCCGGGAGATACGCAGTATTTT.

The CDR3 DNA reads as TGTGCCATCAGTGAGTGGGACCCTAGCGGGCCTACCTACGAGCAGTACTTC. Amino acid sequence: CAISEWDPSGPTYEQYF. V and J are TRBV10-3 and TRBJ2-7, with 8 bases that match TRBD2. Unmatched junction bases numbered 10, after V lost 1 base and J lost 2 bases. CDR3 length equals 17 residues. CDR1 ENHRY and CDR2 SYGVKD come from the germline V gene.

The chain carries TRBV19 and TRBJ2-7; TRBD2 matches 9 bases. Germline-derived CDR1 and CDR2 are LNHDA and SQIVND (reference sequence). V trimming: 5 bases; J trimming: 7 bases; junction bases outside the gene matches: 9. The CDR3 spans 14 residues. This chain's CDR3 is CASSVSGSVGEQYF. In DNA, the CDR3 is TGTGCCAGTAGTGTTAGCGGGAGTGTAGGGGAGCAGTACTTC.

A single count supports this clone. This sequence joins TRBV7-8 and TRBJ2-6; D gene unclear. With 4 bases removed from V and 0 bases from J, the gap between germline ends came to 10 bases. CDR1 and CDR2 from the germline V gene are SGHVS and FQNEAQ. The length of the CDR3 is 16 residues. CDR3 sequence: CASSSSLGSGANVLTF. As DNA, the CDR3 is TGTGCCAGCAGCTCATCGCTCGGCTCTGGGGCCAACGTCCTGACTTTC.

The chain carries TRBV11-2 and TRBJ2-2; 7 bases agree with TRBD1. The V and J ends lost 8 bases and 6 bases, in that order; junction bases with no gene match: 12. CDR1 and CDR2 from the germline V gene are SGHAT and FQNNGV. The CDR3 loop spans 15 amino acids. In nucleotides, the CDR3 is TGTGCCAGCCTTGGGGAACAGGGGAAGGCCGGGGAGCTGTTTTTT. Residues: CASLGEQGKAGELFF.

CDR3 residues: CASSQDRFWYRDQETQYF. As DNA, the CDR3 is TGCGCCAGCAGCCAAGATCGATTTTGGTACAGGGACCAAGAGACCCAGTACTTC. The genes are TRBV4-1 and TRBJ2-5, with TRBD1 as a possible D gene (6 bases). CDR1 and CDR2 from the germline V gene are MGHRA and YSYEKL. V gave up 0 bases and J gave up 0 bases, with 17 bases separating them. This CDR3 has 18 amino acids.